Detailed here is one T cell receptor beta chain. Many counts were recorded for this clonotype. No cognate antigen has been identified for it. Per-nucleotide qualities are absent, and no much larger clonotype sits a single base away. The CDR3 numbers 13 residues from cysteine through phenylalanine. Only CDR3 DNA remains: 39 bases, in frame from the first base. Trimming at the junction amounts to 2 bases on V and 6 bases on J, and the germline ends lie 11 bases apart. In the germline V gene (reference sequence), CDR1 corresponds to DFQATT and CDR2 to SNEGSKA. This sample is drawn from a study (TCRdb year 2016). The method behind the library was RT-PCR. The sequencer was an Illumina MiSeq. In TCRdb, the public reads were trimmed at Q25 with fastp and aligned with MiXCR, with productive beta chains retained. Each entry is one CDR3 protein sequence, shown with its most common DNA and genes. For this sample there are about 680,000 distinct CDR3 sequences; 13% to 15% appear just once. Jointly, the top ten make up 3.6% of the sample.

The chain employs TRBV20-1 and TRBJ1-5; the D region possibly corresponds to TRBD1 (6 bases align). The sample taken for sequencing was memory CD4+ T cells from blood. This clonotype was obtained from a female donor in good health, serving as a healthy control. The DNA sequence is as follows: TGCAGTGCTAGAATAGGGGGTGGTCAGCCCCAGCATTTT. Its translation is CSARIGGGQPQHF.